The rows below give T cell receptor beta chains drawn from one sample of a study of OX40 agonist ivuxolimab in advanced cancers. Sequenced by immunoSEQ multiplex PCR; TCRdb stores in-frame clones only, minus some. The table lists 45,000 to 60,000 clones, 85% to 90% of them singletons. This sample comprised CD4+ or CD8+ T cells sorted from blood, obtained in a trial of the OX40 agonist ivuxolimab. These receptor sequences come from an adult with an advanced solid tumor such as melanoma, head and neck, liver or kidney cancer. Each CDR3 is given with its conserved first and last residue. A D gene is named only where the DNA matches it firmly. Clone size, where shown, is once, few, many, or a class for clones that have expanded.

CDR3: CASSPRATVTNEQYF; DNA: TGTGCCAGCTCACCACGCGCGACAGTTACGAACGAGCAGTACTTC; size: .; J: TRBJ2-7; length: 15; D: .; V: TRBV18
CDR3: CASSPDRNYGYTF; DNA: TGTGCCAGCAGTCCTGACAGAAACTATGGCTACACCTTC; size: .; J: TRBJ1-2; length: 13; D: .; V: TRBV2
CDR3: CASIPLAGGPAGELFF; DNA: TGTGCCAGCATCCCTTTAGCGGGAGGGCCGGCCGGGGAGCTGTTTTTT; size: .; J: TRBJ2-2; length: 16; D: TRBD2; V: TRBV27
CDR3: CASTVSGGTGNTIYF; DNA: TGTGCCAGCACTGTTTCAGGGGGTACTGGAAACACCATATATTTT; size: .; J: TRBJ1-3; length: 15; D: TRBD1; V: TRBV6-5
CDR3: CASSLSHNEQFF; DNA: TGTGCCAGCAGCTTATCGCACAATGAGCAGTTCTTC; size: .; J: TRBJ2-1; length: 12; D: .; V: TRBV7-2
CDR3: CASSLTDINYGYTF; DNA: TGTGCCAGCTCACTAACTGACATTAACTATGGCTACACCTTC; size: .; J: TRBJ1-2; length: 14; D: .; V: TRBV18
CDR3: CASSPQTRGQGTETQYF; DNA: TGTGCCAGCAGCCCCCAAACCCGAGGACAGGGGACAGAGACCCAGTACTTC; size: .; J: TRBJ2-5; length: 17; D: TRBD1; V: TRBV5-4
CDR3: CASSFLAGVPYNEQFF; DNA: TGTGCCAGCAGCTTCCTAGCGGGAGTCCCCTACAATGAGCAGTTCTTC; size: .; J: TRBJ2-1; length: 16; D: TRBD2; V: TRBV7-9
CDR3: CASRDETGGESFF; DNA: TGCGCCAGCAGGGATGAAACAGGGGGCGAATCTTTCTTT; size: .; J: TRBJ1-1; length: 13; D: TRBD1; V: TRBV5-1
CDR3: CASSQDPAGAGGNEQFF; DNA: TGTGCCAGCAGCCAAGATCCCGCGGGAGCTGGTGGGAATGAGCAGTTCTTC; size: .; J: TRBJ2-1; length: 17; D: TRBD2; V: TRBV4-2
CDR3: CASSGRTNTGELFF; DNA: TGCGCCAGCAGCGGGAGGACGAACACCGGGGAGCTGTTTTTT; size: .; J: TRBJ2-2; length: 14; D: .; V: TRBV5-1
CDR3: CAWRISGGFYEQYF; DNA: TGTGCCTGGAGAATTAGCGGGGGATTCTACGAGCAGTACTTC; size: once; J: TRBJ2-7; length: 14; D: TRBD2; V: TRBV30
CDR3: CASSRPPGRKTTGELFF; DNA: TGTGCCAGCAGCCGCCCCCCGGGACGGAAGACCACCGGGGAGCTGTTTTTT; size: .; J: TRBJ2-2; length: 17; D: .; V: TRBV7-9
CDR3: CASSRVGSTDTQYF; DNA: TGTGCCAGCAGCCGTGTAGGGAGCACAGATACGCAGTATTTT; size: once; J: TRBJ2-3; length: 14; D: .; V: TRBV11-3
CDR3: CASSSGTGRGTEAFF; DNA: TGTGCCAGCAGTTCCGGGACCGGCCGGGGCACTGAAGCTTTCTTT; size: .; J: TRBJ1-1; length: 15; D: .; V: TRBV28
CDR3: CASTEGIFGSSYNEQFF; DNA: TGTGCCAGCACTGAAGGCATATTTGGGAGCTCCTACAATGAGCAGTTCTTC; size: few; J: TRBJ2-1; length: 17; D: .; V: TRBV2
CDR3: CASSPGGLAPYEQYF; DNA: TGTGCCAGCAGCCCCGGTGGGCTAGCGCCCTACGAGCAGTACTTC; size: .; J: TRBJ2-7; length: 15; D: .; V: TRBV6-5
CDR3: CAWQREGASFSGNTIYF; DNA: TGTGCCTGGCAGAGGGAGGGGGCTTCTTTCTCTGGAAACACCATATATTTT; size: .; J: TRBJ1-3; length: 17; D: TRBD1; V: TRBV30
CDR3: CASSRDFQETQYF; DNA: TGTGCCAGCAGCCGGGACTTTCAAGAGACCCAGTACTTC; size: .; J: TRBJ2-5; length: 13; D: .; V: TRBV5-4
CDR3: CASRLGQAGQPQHF; DNA: TGTGCCAGCAGATTAGGACAGGCAGGTCAGCCCCAGCATTTT; size: .; J: TRBJ1-5; length: 14; D: TRBD1; V: TRBV7-3
CDR3: CASREGREDQPQHF; DNA: TGTGCCAGCAGAGAAGGGAGGGAGGATCAGCCCCAGCATTTT; size: few; J: TRBJ1-5; length: 14; D: .; V: TRBV6-5
CDR3: CASSLEMGGMAEQYF; DNA: TGCGCCAGCAGCTTGGAGATGGGCGGGATGGCTGAGCAGTACTTC; size: .; J: TRBJ2-7; length: 15; D: .; V: TRBV5-1
CDR3: CASSQPGQFYNEQFF; DNA: TGCGCCAGCAGCCAGCCGGGACAGTTCTACAATGAGCAGTTCTTC; size: .; J: TRBJ2-1; length: 15; D: TRBD1; V: TRBV5-1
CDR3: CASSIMRGTDTQYF; DNA: TGTGCCAGTAGTATAATGCGGGGCACAGATACGCAGTATTTT; size: .; J: TRBJ2-3; length: 14; D: .; V: TRBV19
CDR3: CASSYQGADDEQYF; DNA: TGTGCCAGCAGTTACCAGGGGGCAGACGACGAGCAGTACTTC; size: .; J: TRBJ2-7; length: 14; D: TRBD1; V: TRBV6-5
CDR3: CASSAVPLAGKRNEQFF; DNA: TGTGCCAGCAGCGCAGTCCCGCTAGCGGGAAAAAGAAATGAGCAGTTCTTC; size: .; J: TRBJ2-1; length: 17; D: TRBD2; V: TRBV9
CDR3: CASSPDRGRSNEKLFF; DNA: TGTGCCAGCAGCCCGGACAGGGGGCGATCTAATGAAAAACTGTTTTTT; size: .; J: TRBJ1-4; length: 16; D: TRBD1; V: TRBV7-8
CDR3: CASSEAGQGYSPLHF; DNA: TGTGCCAGCAGTGAAGCCGGACAGGGGTACTCACCCCTCCACTTT; size: .; J: TRBJ1-6; length: 15; D: TRBD1; V: TRBV2
CDR3: CASSLSGPGDTEAFF; DNA: TGCGCCAGCAGCTTGTCGGGGCCCGGAGACACTGAAGCTTTCTTT; size: .; J: TRBJ1-1; length: 15; D: .; V: TRBV5-1